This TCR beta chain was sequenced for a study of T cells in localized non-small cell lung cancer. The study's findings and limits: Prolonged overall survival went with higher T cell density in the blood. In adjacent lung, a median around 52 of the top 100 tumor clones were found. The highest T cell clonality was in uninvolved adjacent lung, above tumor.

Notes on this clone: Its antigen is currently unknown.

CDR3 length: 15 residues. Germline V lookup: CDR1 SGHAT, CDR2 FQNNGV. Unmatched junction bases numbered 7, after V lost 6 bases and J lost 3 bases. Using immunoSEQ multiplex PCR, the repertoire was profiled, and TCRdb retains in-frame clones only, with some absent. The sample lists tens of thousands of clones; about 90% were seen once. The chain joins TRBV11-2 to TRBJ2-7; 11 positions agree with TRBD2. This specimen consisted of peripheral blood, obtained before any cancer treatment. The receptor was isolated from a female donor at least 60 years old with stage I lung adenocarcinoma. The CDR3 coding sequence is TGTGCCAGCAGGGGACTAGCGGCAGTATACTACGAGCAGTACTTC. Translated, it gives CASRGLAAVYYEQYF.